This T cell receptor (beta chain) was obtained from a study of blood T cell repertoires in COVID-19. Overall study: The United States, Italy and Spain supplied acute and convalescent COVID-19 samples. Sources were T cells, B-cell-depleted T cells, or PBMCs; the material itself was cDNA or gDNA.

Per germline, CDR1 SGHTA and CDR2 FQGNSA. V lost 5 bases, J lost 3 bases, and 15 bases lay in between. This CDR3 is built from 15 residues. How the authors handled the data: It was from reference gene primer amplification that nucleated cell counts were estimated. The method was immunoSEQ multiplex PCR; TCRdb's version includes in-frame clones alone and lacks a portion of them. From that table come the V and J calls and clone size; the DNA was used to work out D and trimming. The sample holds tens of thousands of clones, less than 95% seen once. The receptor comes from a woman between 50 and 59 years old in a cohort sampled during active COVID-19. The chain links TRBV7-2 to TRBJ2-3; maybe TRBD1 (6 bases). The sample consisted of peripheral blood. The CDR3, as DNA: TGTGCCAGCAGCCGCCAAGGGGGTATAACAGATACGCAGTATTTT. This codes for CASSRQGGITDTQYF. Variable domain in full (rest from reference TRBV7-2 and TRBJ2-3): GAGVSQSPSNKVTEKGKDVELRCDPISGHTALYWYRQSLGQGLEFLIYFQGNSAPDKSGLPSDRFSAERTGGSVSTLTIQRTQQEDSAVYLCASSRQGGITDTQYFGPGTRLTVL.